This T cell receptor beta chain was sequenced during a study of control samples from healthy donors and cancer patients. Libraries were prepared by immunoSEQ multiplex PCR; TCRdb keeps only in-frame clonotypes and omits some of them. Among 120,000 or so clones listed, less than 95% were seen once. Germline V gives CDR1 SGHRS, CDR2 YFSETQ. This CDR3 contains 13 residues. V shed 0 bases and J shed 5 bases, with 9 bases lying between them. This chain joins TRBV5-1 and TRBJ2-7; D possibly uses TRBD1 or TRBD2 (6 bases each). This receptor was obtained from a man between 18 and 35 years old in good health. The specimen was blood. CDR3 region: CASSLGGANEQYF. CDR3 DNA: TGCGCCAGCAGCTTGGGGGGGGCCAACGAGCAGTACTTC.